A selection of T cell receptor beta chains follows, all from one sample in a study of identical twins. TCRdb reanalysed the 5' RACE reads using MiXCR and keeps one entry per CDR3 protein. The data contain about 220,000 distinct CDR3 sequences, 7.5% of them singletons. These same data were also listed under a study on yellow fever vaccine responses in identical twins.

Sequencing used CD8+ T cells sorted from blood. These receptors were collected from a woman aged 18-29 years in good health. Each CDR3 is given with its conserved first and last residue. D genes are given only for firm matches. The size of a clone is reported for some rows only, either as once, few or many, or as a class for expanded clones.

>few|TRBV5-1|NA|15|TRBJ1-2
CASSLAGDRNYGYTF
TGCGCCAGCAGCTTGGCCGGGGACCGAAACTATGGCTACACCTTC
>few|TRBV9|NA|15|TRBJ1-4
CASSLTGGPDEKLFF
TGTGCCAGCAGCCTCACGGGGGGTCCGGATGAAAAACTGTTTTTT
>many|TRBV3-1|NA|14|TRBJ2-1
CASSQVTGQYEQFF
TGTGCTAGCAGCCAAGTAACAGGGCAGTATGAGCAGTTCTTC
>many|TRBV11-2|NA|15|TRBJ1-1
CASSLDLGQNTEAFF
TGTGCCAGCAGCTTAGATCTAGGCCAGAACACTGAAGCTTTCTTT
>many|TRBV5-1|NA|14|TRBJ1-1
CASSLTVTNTEAFF
TGCGCCAGCAGCTTGACAGTGACGAACACTGAAGCTTTCTTT
>few|TRBV3-1|NA|16|TRBJ2-2
CASSQGDDQVGGELFF
TGTGCCAGCAGCCAAGGGGACGATCAAGTCGGCGGGGAGCTGTTTTTT
>many|TRBV6-6|NA|13|TRBJ1-1
CASSYVSGAEAFF
TGTGCCAGCAGTTACGTATCGGGGGCTGAAGCTTTCTTT
>NA|TRBV19|TRBD1|15|TRBJ2-2
CASRDRGFNTGELFF
TGTGCCAGTAGGGACAGGGGATTTAACACCGGGGAGCTGTTTTTT
>many|TRBV12-3/TRBV12-4|NA|12|TRBJ2-1
CASSPLFNEQFF
TGTGCCAGCAGTCCCCTTTTCAATGAGCAGTTCTTC
>NA|TRBV3-1|TRBD2|15|TRBJ2-5
CASSRILAGEETQYF
TGTGCCAGCAGCCGCATACTAGCGGGGGAAGAGACCCAGTACTTC
>few|TRBV19|TRBD1|11|TRBJ1-5
CASGPGGPQHF
TGTGCCAGTGGCCCAGGGGGGCCCCAGCATTTT
>many|TRBV29-1|NA|14|TRBJ1-4
CSVEEGKVGEKLFF
TGCAGCGTTGAAGAGGGGAAAGTAGGTGAAAAACTGTTTTTT
>NA|TRBV4-1|NA|13|TRBJ2-1
CASSQDLAIEQFF
TGCGCCAGCAGCCAAGATTTGGCGATTGAGCAGTTCTTC
>few|TRBV3-1|NA|16|TRBJ2-7
CASSPEVGGKPGEQYF
TGTGCCAGCAGCCCAGAGGTTGGTGGCAAACCCGGCGAGCAGTACTTC
>few|TRBV7-8|TRBD1|16|TRBJ1-5
CASSLVMDRYNQPQHF
TGTGCCAGCAGCTTAGTGATGGACAGGTACAATCAGCCCCAGCATTTT
>many|TRBV5-1|TRBD1|15|TRBJ2-3
CASSSGTGSPDTQYF
TGCGCCAGCAGCTCCGGGACAGGGTCCCCAGATACGCAGTATTTT
>few|TRBV28|TRBD1|16|TRBJ2-5
CASSFGTGSLQETQYF
TGTGCCAGCAGCTTTGGGACAGGAAGTCTCCAAGAGACCCAGTACTTC
>few|TRBV20-1|NA|14|TRBJ2-7
CSAGPEGDMYEQYF
TGCAGTGCTGGCCCCGAGGGGGATATGTACGAGCAGTACTTC
>few|TRBV9|NA|15|TRBJ2-3
CASSVGRERGYTQYF
TGTGCCAGCAGCGTAGGACGGGAGAGGGGGTATACGCAGTATTTT
>few|TRBV6-5|NA|13|TRBJ2-1
CASSYSGQDEQFF
TGTGCCAGCAGTTACTCGGGGCAGGATGAGCAGTTCTTC
>NA|TRBV4-2|NA|16|TRBJ2-5
CASSQDTTGGGETQYF
TGTGCCAGCAGCCAAGATACTACAGGGGGGGGAGAGACCCAGTACTTC
>many|TRBV7-9|TRBD1|15|TRBJ2-3
CASSTGQGGTDTQYF
TGTGCCAGCAGCACGGGACAGGGAGGAACAGATACGCAGTATTTT
>many|TRBV7-7|TRBD2|15|TRBJ2-2
CASSPLGEGTGELFF
TGTGCCAGCAGCCCCCTGGGGGAGGGGACCGGGGAGCTGTTTTTT
>many|TRBV6-6|NA|15|TRBJ1-5
CASSYTDGGNQPQHF
TGTGCCAGCAGTTACACCGACGGTGGGAATCAGCCCCAGCATTTT
>few|TRBV11-3|TRBD2|15|TRBJ2-1
CASSHRLAGEYEQFF
TGTGCCAGCAGCCACCGACTAGCGGGAGAGTATGAGCAGTTCTTC
>NA|TRBV11-1|TRBD2|15|TRBJ2-1
CASSPTSGGWLGQFF
TGTGCCAGCAGCCCGACTAGCGGGGGATGGTTGGGGCAGTTCTTC
>many|TRBV10-3|NA|14|TRBJ1-1
CAINREPRNTEAFF
TGTGCCATCAATCGGGAGCCCCGAAACACTGAAGCTTTCTTT
>many|TRBV5-1|TRBD1|16|TRBJ2-2
CASSPPTGPTAGELFF
TGCGCCAGCAGCCCTCCGACAGGGCCGACCGCCGGGGAGCTGTTTTTT
>many|TRBV2|NA|12|TRBJ2-5
CASRDYTETQYF
TGTGCCAGCAGGGATTATACAGAGACCCAGTACTTC
>NA|TRBV29-1|TRBD1|12|TRBJ2-1
CSVEEQGNEQFF
TGCAGCGTTGAAGAACAGGGGAATGAGCAGTTCTTC
>NA|TRBV11-2|NA|16|TRBJ1-4
CASSPPLGGLNEKLFF
TGTGCCAGCAGCCCGCCTTTGGGAGGGCTAAATGAAAAACTGTTTTTT
>few|TRBV13|NA|15|TRBJ2-4
CASSLDSRAKNIQYF
TGTGCCAGCAGCTTGGACAGTCGAGCCAAAAACATTCAGTACTTC
>NA|TRBV10-3|TRBD2|14|TRBJ2-5
CAISETSGGETHYF
TGTGCCATCAGTGAGACTAGCGGGGGGGAGACCCATTACTTC
>many|TRBV28|NA|14|TRBJ1-1
CASQRTLMNTEAFF
TGTGCCAGCCAAAGGACCCTCATGAACACTGAAGCTTTCTTT
>few|TRBV13|NA|14|TRBJ2-1
CASSFLAAYNEQFF
TGTGCCAGCAGCTTCCTAGCAGCCTACAATGAGCAGTTCTTC
>many|TRBV10-3|NA|13|TRBJ2-7
CAISESGTYEQYF
TGTGCCATCAGTGAGTCTGGGACCTACGAGCAGTACTTC
>NA|TRBV7-8|NA|13|TRBJ2-2
CASSQRGNGELFF
TGTGCCAGCAGCCAAAGGGGTAACGGGGAGCTGTTTTTT
>NA|TRBV7-9|NA|15|TRBJ1-2
CASSSDLDANYGYTF
TGTGCCAGCAGCTCCGACCTAGACGCTAACTATGGCTACACCTTC
>NA|TRBV7-3|NA|16|TRBJ2-3
CASSLTSSGYTDTQYF
TGTGCCAGCAGCTTAACGAGTAGCGGATACACAGATACGCAGTATTTT
>few|TRBV7-8|NA|14|TRBJ2-2
CASSPRGATGELFF
TGTGCCAGCAGCCCCCGGGGGGCAACCGGGGAGCTGTTTTTT
>many|TRBV20-1|NA|11|TRBJ1-4
CSAYRGEKLFF
TGCAGTGCTTACCGGGGAGAAAAACTGTTTTTT
>NA|TRBV7-6|TRBD1|13|TRBJ2-5
CASVGQGQETQYF
TGTGCCAGCGTGGGACAGGGTCAAGAGACCCAGTACTTC
>many|TRBV12-3/TRBV12-4|TRBD2|14|TRBJ2-7
CASSFRGRKYEQYF
TGTGCCAGCAGTTTCCGCGGGAGGAAATACGAGCAGTACTTC
>many|TRBV20-1|NA|13|TRBJ2-1
CSCRDSSNNEQFF
TGCAGCTGCCGGGACTCCTCAAACAATGAGCAGTTCTTC
>NA|TRBV27|NA|15|TRBJ2-6
CASSYERGGANVLTF
TGTGCCAGCAGTTATGAACGGGGTGGGGCCAACGTCCTGACTTTC
>many|TRBV25-1|NA|14|TRBJ2-5
CASSEAYNQETQYF
TGTGCCAGCAGTGAAGCGTACAATCAAGAGACCCAGTACTTC
>many|TRBV12-3/TRBV12-4|NA|16|TRBJ1-5
CASSPWEGGRNQPQHF
TGTGCCAGCAGCCCATGGGAGGGCGGGCGCAATCAGCCCCAGCATTTT
>NA|TRBV7-9|NA|16|TRBJ1-4
CASSLDFGGVNEKLFF
TGTGCCAGCAGCTTAGATTTCGGAGGGGTTAATGAAAAACTGTTTTTT
>many|TRBV12-3/TRBV12-4|NA|13|TRBJ1-5
CASSLGLRQPQHF
TGTGCCAGCAGTTTAGGACTCCGACAGCCCCAGCATTTT